Shown below are 7 T cell receptor beta chains from a single sample sequenced in a study of CD8+ T cells in alopecia areata. The treatment denotes: oral pan-JAK inhibitor, 5-10 mg twice daily. Sequencing relied on a cDNA template that was reverse transcribed from extracted RNA. TCRdb's copy holds only in-frame clones and misses some; the assay was immunoSEQ multiplex PCR. The table lists 250,000 to 300,000 clones, roughly 64% of them singletons. The sequencing used CD4+ T cells sorted from blood, collected at week 24, from a patient treated with tofacitinib. The receptors were gathered from a human donor with alopecia areata.

V is TRBV25-1 and J is TRBJ1-2; the D is unclear. Germline CDR1 is MGHDK and CDR2 is SYGVNS. Trimming took off 1 base at V and 4 bases at J, with 13 bases between the two ends. This CDR3 spans 15 amino acids. This CDR3 is CASSESGLRSYGYTF. The DNA for the CDR3 is TGTGCCAGCAGTGAATCGGGCCTCCGGAGCTATGGCTACACCTTC.

V gene TRBV2 combines with J gene TRBJ2-6; D ambiguous. CDR3 size: 15 residues. Germline-derived CDR1 and CDR2 are SNHLY and FYNNEI. V lost 8 bases and J lost 1, with 12 bases in between. DNA for the CDR3: TGTGCCAGCGCCCTAGGGTGGTCTGGGGCCAACGTCCTGACTTTC. Its translation is CASALGWSGANVLTF.

The genes are TRBV5-6 and TRBJ1-5, with D perhaps matching TRBD1 (5 bases). Germline-derived CDR1 and CDR2 are SGHDT and YYEEEE. This CDR3 has 15 amino acids. Between the trimmed V and J ends, which lost 4 bases and 0 bases, there was a span of 11 bases. The CDR3 DNA sequence: TGTGCCAGCAGCCACAGGAGTCTTAGCAATCAGCCCCAGCATTTT. It is translated as CASSHRSLSNQPQHF.

This sequence joins TRBV4-2 and TRBJ1-3; D is perhaps TRBD1 (6 bases). With 5 bases removed from V and 4 bases from J, the gap between germline ends came to 9 bases. From germline, CDR1 is LGHNA and CDR2 YNFKEQ. The CDR3 is 13 amino acids. CDR3 region: CASSGDRGNTIYF. CDR3 DNA sequence: TGTGCCAGCAGCGGCGACAGGGGAAACACCATATATTTT.

The rearrangement uses TRBV7-2 and TRBJ1-1; 7 nucleotides match TRBD1. J lost 5 bases, V lost 5 bases, and 5 bases had no gene match. This CDR3 is built from 13 residues. The germline V gene has CDR1 SGHTA and CDR2 FQGNSA. The CDR3 DNA reads as TGTGCCAGCAGCCCTTACAGGGGTACTGAAGCTTTCTTT. Its translation: CASSPYRGTEAFF.

The CDR3 loop reads CASSNPTGFSGSPLHF. The CDR3 DNA reads as TGTGCCAGCAGCAATCCGACAGGTTTTTCGGGTTCACCCCTCCACTTT. This chain joins TRBV7-2 and TRBJ1-6; perhaps TRBD1 as D (6 bases). The V end was cut by 5 bases, the J end by 9 bases, with 20 bases between. Germline values: CDR1 SGHTA, CDR2 FQGNSA. This CDR3 spans 16 amino acids.

The chain recombines TRBV6-5 with TRBJ1-2; D remains ambiguous. CDR1 MNHEY and CDR2 SVGAGI come from the germline V gene. Deletions cut 2 bases from V and 2 bases from J, with 15 bases between. The CDR3 extends over 16 amino acids. This CDR3 is CASSYSAATPNYGYTF. CDR3 bases: TGTGCCAGCAGTTACAGCGCAGCCACACCGAACTATGGCTACACCTTC.